This T cell receptor beta chain originates from a study of T cell responses to AZD1222 COVID-19 vaccine. Here immunoSEQ multiplex PCR was the method, and the copy in TCRdb shows in-frame clones only, minus some. The sample records around 150,000 clones, approximately 92% being singletons. CDR1 is SGDLS, CDR2 YYNGEE, per germline. There are 16 residues in the CDR3. The ends lost 2 bases at V and 4 bases at J; junction bases unmatched: 4. V gene TRBV9 combines with J gene TRBJ2-3, with 13 nucleotides matching TRBD2. The receptor was derived from an adult in good health. The specimen was peripheral blood, collected on day 0 of AZD1222 vaccination. The CDR3 DNA reads as TGTGCCAGCAGCGTGGGACTAGCGGGGCAGTCAGATACGCAGTATTTT. It translates to CASSVGLAGQSDTQYF. The whole variable domain, filled in from reference TRBV9 and TRBJ2-3, reads DSGVTQTPKHLITATGQRVTLRCSPRSGDLSVYWYQQSLDQGLQFLIQYYNGEERAKGNILERFSAQQFPDLHSELNLSSLELGDSALYFCASSVGLAGQSDTQYFGPGTRLTVL.